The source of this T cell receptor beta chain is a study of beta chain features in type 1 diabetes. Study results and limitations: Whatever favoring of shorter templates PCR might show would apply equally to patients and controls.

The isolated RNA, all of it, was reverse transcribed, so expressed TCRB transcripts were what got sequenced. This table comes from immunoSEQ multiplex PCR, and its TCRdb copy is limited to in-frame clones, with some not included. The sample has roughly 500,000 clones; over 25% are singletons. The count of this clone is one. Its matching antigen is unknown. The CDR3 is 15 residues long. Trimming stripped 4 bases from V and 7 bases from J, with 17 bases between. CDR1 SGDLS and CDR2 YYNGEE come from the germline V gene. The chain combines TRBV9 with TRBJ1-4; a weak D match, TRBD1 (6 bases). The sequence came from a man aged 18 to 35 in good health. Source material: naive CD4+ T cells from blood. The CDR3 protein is CASSPRGGAAEKLFF. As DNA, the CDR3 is TGTGCCAGCAGCCCACGGGGGGGGGCCGCTGAAAAACTGTTTTTT. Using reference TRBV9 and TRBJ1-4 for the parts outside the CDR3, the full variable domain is DSGVTQTPKHLITATGQRVTLRCSPRSGDLSVYWYQQSLDQGLQFLIQYYNGEERAKGNILERFSAQQFPDLHSELNLSSLELGDSALYFCASSPRGGAAEKLFFGSGTQLSVL.